Following are 9 T cell receptor beta chains from one sample sequenced in a study of radiotherapy plus CTLA-4 blockade in lung cancer. The assay was immunoSEQ multiplex PCR, and TCRdb's table has in-frame clones only and misses some. Here the sample spans about 98,000 clones, about 81% being singletons. The sample in question was peripheral blood, obtained from a patient treated with radiotherapy plus ipilimumab. The receptors were sampled from a human donor with non-small cell lung cancer who had a partial response to radiotherapy plus ipilimumab.

This chain connects TRBV7-3 to TRBJ2-5, with 8 bases aligning to TRBD2. V was pared by 3 bases and J by 5 bases, with 8 bases of the junction left unmatched. Germline V gene sequence: CDR1 SGHTA, CDR2 FQGTGA. The CDR3 is made up of 15 amino acids. The CDR3 sequence is CASSFQQGGGETQYF. CDR3 DNA sequence: TGTGCCAGCAGCTTCCAACAGGGCGGGGGGGAGACCCAGTACTTC.

The chain employs TRBV29-1 and TRBJ2-3; 13 bases align to TRBD2. The CDR3 sequence is 16 residues long. The V gene end was trimmed by 4 bases and the J gene end by 0 bases; junction bases not matched to a gene: 4. Germline V gives CDR1 SQVTM, CDR2 ANQGSEA. The CDR3 sequence is CSVGGTSGTSTDTQYF. The CDR3 DNA reads TGCAGCGTTGGAGGGACTAGCGGGACAAGCACAGATACGCAGTATTTT.

The chain combines TRBV2 with TRBJ2-1; tentatively, D is TRBD2 (6 bases). Trimming removed 6 bases from V and 2 bases from J, with 14 bases in between. The CDR3 sequence is 15 residues long. From germline, CDR1 is SNHLY and CDR2 FYNNEI. The CDR3, as DNA: TGTGCCAGCAGGGGAGGATGGCAAACCTACAATGAGCAGTTCTTC. Encoded protein: CASRGGWQTYNEQFF.

The chain couples TRBV2 to TRBJ2-7; TRBD1 might be the D (5 bases). The CDR3 runs 13 residues. Germline V lookup: CDR1 SNHLY, CDR2 FYNNEI. The germline V and J ends were trimmed by 4 bases and 2 bases, with 9 bases remaining between them. The chain's CDR3 is CASSGTQPYEQYF. Here the CDR3 DNA reads TGTGCCAGCAGTGGGACACAACCCTACGAGCAGTACTTC.

J is TRBJ2-3 and V is TRBV18; D is possibly TRBD1 (6 bases). CDR1 is KGHSH, CDR2 LQKENI, per germline. This CDR3 region has 16 residues. Trimming removed 0 bases from V and 3 bases from J, with 13 bases in between. CDR3 DNA: TGTGCCAGCTCACCACCGGGCGGACAGCATACAGATACGCAGTATTTT. Translated: CASSPPGGQHTDTQYF.

This clone was recorded only once. The rearrangement joins TRBV6-6 to TRBJ1-4, with no clear D. The CDR3 is made up of 12 amino acids. Per germline, CDR1 MNHNY and CDR2 SVGAGI (reference sequence). V lost 2 bases to trimming and J lost 8 bases, with 6 bases between them. The CDR3: CASSYPGEKLFF. The CDR3 DNA sequence: TGTGCCAGCAGTTACCCTGGCGAAAAACTGTTTTTT.

The chain joins TRBV19 to TRBJ1-1; 8 nucleotides line up with TRBD1. The CDR3 covers 13 residues. Germline lookup yields CDR1 LNHDA and CDR2 SQIVND (reference sequence). The V and J ends lost 7 bases and 4 bases, in that order; junction bases with no gene match: 5. The DNA for the CDR3 is TGTGCCAGTAAGCAGGGGGCGGTCACTGAAGCTTTCTTT. It yields the protein CASKQGAVTEAFF.

The V gene is TRBV5-1, the J gene TRBJ2-5; perhaps TRBD2 as D (5 bases). Germline V gene data show CDR1 as SGHRS and CDR2 as YFSETQ. V was clipped by 1 base and J by 8 bases, with 9 bases between them. The CDR3 is made up of 12 amino acids. DNA of the CDR3: TGCGCCAGCAGCTTGACGGGGTACACCCAGTACTTC. Encoded protein: CASSLTGYTQYF.

This clone was detected only a few times. The CDR3 DNA sequence: TGTGCCAGCAGCTTCGACAAGGCAAGCAACTATGGCTACACCTTC. Encoded protein: CASSFDKASNYGYTF. The chain combines TRBV5-4 with TRBJ1-2; D unclear. Germline loops: CDR1 SGHNT, CDR2 YYREEE (reference sequence). The V end lost 2 bases, the J end lost 2 bases, and 13 bases lay between the germline ends. This CDR3 has 15 residues.